These 14 T cell receptor beta chains were all obtained from the same sample, sequenced in a study of immune cell composition in non-small cell lung cancer. Assay used: immunoSEQ multiplex PCR; TCRdb lists only in-frame clones, some missing. The sample holds over 2,000 clones; 72% are singletons and the top ten take approximately 12%. Sequenced material: lung tumor tissue. The receptors were gathered from a human donor with non-small cell lung cancer.

Only a few counts were recorded for this clone. The J gene is TRBJ2-7, the V gene TRBV6-1; D possibly corresponds to TRBD2 (6 bases). Deletions cut 6 bases from V and 8 bases from J, with 23 bases between. The CDR3 spans 15 residues. Per germline, CDR1 MNHNS and CDR2 SASEGT. CDR3 amino acids: CASSVTGGDGEQQYF. The CDR3, as DNA: TGTGCCAGCAGCGTTACAGGAGGGGATGGTGAGCAGCAGTACTTC.

The chain uses TRBV15 and TRBJ1-6, with 7 bases matching TRBD1. Germline V gene sequence: CDR1 LNHNV, CDR2 YYDKDF (reference sequence). The CDR3 has 18 amino acids. V was pared by 2 bases and J by 7 bases, with 14 bases of the junction left unmatched. CDR3 in amino acids: CATSRTHRGFSGNSPLHF. CDR3 sequence (DNA): TGTGCCACCAGCAGAACCCACAGGGGATTCTCCGGGAATTCACCCCTCCACTTT.

The chain is built from TRBV6-5 and TRBJ2-7; TRBD1 matches 7 bases. Looked up from germline, CDR1 is MNHEY and CDR2 is SVGAGI. The V and J ends lost 11 bases and 5 bases, in that order; junction bases with no gene match: 12. CDR3 size: 13 residues. For the CDR3, the DNA is TGTGCCTGCCTTGGGCAGGGGGACCACGAGCAGTACTTC. It specifies CACLGQGDHEQYF.

The V call is TRBV2, the J call TRBJ2-5; D unclear. Per germline, CDR1 SNHLY and CDR2 FYNNEI. V lost 5 bases, J lost 5 bases, and 12 bases lay in between. The CDR3 is 13 residues long. The CDR3 nucleotides are TGTGCCAGCAGTCCAGGCCCGACGGAGACCCAGTACTTC. Its protein is CASSPGPTETQYF. Combining the CDR3 with reference TRBV2 and TRBJ2-5 gives the whole variable domain EPEVTQTPSHQVTQMGQEVILRCVPISNHLYFYWYRQILGQKVEFLVSFYNNEISEKSEIFDDQFSVERPDGSNFTLKIRSTKLEDSAMYFCASSPGPTETQYFGPGTRLLVL.

The count of this clone is one. DNA of the CDR3: TGTGCCAGCAGCCAGGGGGCGAGGACCGGGGAGCTGTTTTTT. The encoded protein is CASSQGARTGELFF. The chain combines TRBV28 with TRBJ2-2; 8 bases line up with TRBD1. Germline V CDR1 and CDR2: MDHEN, SYDVKM. This CDR3 contains 14 residues. V shed 6 bases, J shed 5 bases, and the junction held 5 bases outside the gene matches.

This sequence joins TRBV6-5 and TRBJ2-5; TRBD2 might be the D (6 bases). CDR1 and CDR2 (germline): MNHEY, SVGAGI. V lost 8 bases to trimming and J lost 3 bases, with 10 bases between them. The CDR3 consists of 12 residues. CDR3 loop: CASGTGEETQYF. The CDR3, as DNA: TGTGCCAGCGGTACGGGGGAAGAGACCCAGTACTTC.

The gene calls are TRBV6-1 and TRBJ1-3, with D unclear. CDR1 and CDR2 from the germline V gene are MNHNS and SASEGT. Trimming pared 2 bases from V and 3 bases from J, leaving 8 bases between. The CDR3 consists of 14 residues. The CDR3 protein is CASSERLLGNTIYF. CDR3 in DNA: TGTGCCAGCAGTGAACGACTGCTTGGAAACACCATATATTTT.

The rearrangement joins TRBV11-2 to TRBJ1-1, with D possibly being TRBD1 (6 bases). V was clipped by 1 base and J by 9 bases, with 9 bases between them. This CDR3 region has 12 residues. CDR1 is SGHAT, CDR2 FQNNGV, per germline. The CDR3 is CASSLGGQQAFF. The CDR3 bases are TGTGCCAGCAGCTTAGGAGGACAGCAAGCTTTCTTT.

Only one count was recorded for this clone. CDR3 amino acids: CASSSRRGGLSAYGYTF. In DNA, the CDR3 is TGTGCCAGCAGCTCCCGGAGAGGAGGGCTTTCGGCCTATGGCTACACCTTC. V and J are TRBV7-8 and TRBJ1-2, with D hard to call. CDR1 and CDR2 from the germline V gene are SGHVS and FQNEAQ. The CDR3 is 17 residues long. The V and J ends lost 4 bases and 4 bases respectively, with 22 bases between them.

V and J are TRBV25-1 and TRBJ2-3; D is perhaps TRBD1 (5 bases). The CDR3 has 15 amino acids. Germline V lookup: CDR1 MGHDK, CDR2 SYGVNS. Trimming shortened V by 2 bases and J by 4 bases, and 13 bases separated the two germline ends. The DNA of the CDR3 is TGTGCCAGCAGTGAACCCCAGGGTATCGCAGATACGCAGTATTTT. Translating it yields CASSEPQGIADTQYF. The variable domain in full, completed from reference TRBV25-1 and TRBJ2-3, reads EADIYQTPRYLVIGTGKKITLECSQTMGHDKMYWYQQDPGMELHLIHYSYGVNSTEKGDLSSESTVSRIRTEHFPLTLESARPSHTSQYLCASSEPQGIADTQYFGPGTRLTVL.

The chain links TRBV7-3 to TRBJ1-2, with D uncertain. There are 13 residues in the CDR3. The V gene's germline CDR1 is SGHTA and CDR2 FQGTGA. Deletions cut 1 base from V and 8 bases from J, with 11 bases between. This chain's CDR3 is CASSLIPGGGYTF. The CDR3 bases are TGTGCCAGCAGCTTAATTCCTGGAGGGGGCTACACCTTC.

This clone is judged large (0.1 to 1%). This chain joins TRBV20-1 and TRBJ1-1; 8 bases agree with TRBD1. The CDR3 covers 11 residues. Germline V gene data show CDR1 as DFQATT and CDR2 as SNEGSKA (reference sequence). V shed 8 bases and J 4 bases; nucleotides not matched to a gene: 3. CDR3 in amino acids: CSTDRGTEAFF. DNA for the CDR3: TGCAGTACCGACAGGGGCACTGAAGCTTTCTTT.

The chain joins TRBV28 to TRBJ1-4, with a possible D match to TRBD1 (6 bases). V shed 6 bases and J shed 7 bases, with 21 bases lying between them. CDR3 length: 16 residues. Germline-derived CDR1 and CDR2 are MDHEN and SYDVKM. DNA of the CDR3: TGTGCCAGCAGCACCTTGGCGCCGGGAGGGGGTGAAAAACTGTTTTTT. The encoded protein is CASSTLAPGGGEKLFF. Combining the CDR3 with reference TRBV28 and TRBJ1-4 gives the whole variable domain DVKVTQSSRYLVKRTGEKVFLECVQDMDHENMFWYRQDPGLGLRLIYFSYDVKMKEKGDIPEGYSVSREKKERFSLILESASTNQTSMYLCASSTLAPGGGEKLFFGSGTQLSVL.

The J gene is TRBJ2-1, the V gene TRBV5-1; 11 nucleotides align to TRBD2. J gave up 0 bases and V 1 base, and 6 bases lay outside the gene matches. Germline V gene sequence: CDR1 SGHRS, CDR2 YFSETQ. The CDR3 is 18 residues long. The CDR3 protein is CASSLSLAGVSSYNEQFF. Written as DNA, the CDR3 is TGCGCCAGCAGCTTGTCACTAGCGGGGGTGAGCTCCTACAATGAGCAGTTCTTC.